The rows below give T cell receptor beta chains drawn from one sample of a study of type 1 regulatory T cells. Their antigens are not known. TCRdb re-called the reads with MiXCR, one entry per CDR3 protein. The data contain roughly 60,000 distinct CDR3 sequences, 62% of them singletons. The sample consisted of cultured non-Tr1 T cells, either the whole culture or a sorted T cell fraction (not recorded which). All receptors derive from a human donor in good health. Both conserved end residues are trimmed from each CDR3. The order of the fields is V gene, J gene, CDR3 protein.

TRBV7-2,TRBJ1-4,ASSGRNGDEKLF
TRBV7-9,TRBJ1-5,ASSRFRDQPQH
TRBV6-1,TRBJ2-1,ASSEAGVSYNEQF
TRBV21-1,TRBJ1-2,ASSSLRRDPDNYGYT
TRBV29-1,TRBJ1-1,SVAHGRPEAF
TRBV7-2,TRBJ2-5,ASSLVLLGGQETQY
TRBV20-1,TRBJ2-7,SARESVSYEQY
TRBV20-1,TRBJ1-5,SARAGQPQH
TRBV2,TRBJ2-4,ASSEFSNFQY
TRBV7-8,TRBJ1-6,ASSPIPLTGRAPLH
TRBV10-3,TRBJ2-1,AISEGSGTGNYNKQF
TRBV10-2,TRBJ1-2,ASSVTGEGNYGYT
TRBV3-1,TRBJ1-1,ASSQDDRGEEAF
TRBV20-1,TRBJ1-4,SASKGANEKLF
TRBV6-1,TRBJ2-7,AIWTIYEQY
TRBV5-4,TRBJ1-1,ASSLGGQGNTEAF
TRBV29-1,TRBJ2-3,SVGKAGRDTQY
TRBV24-1,TRBJ1-5,ATSDPGHPGQPQH
TRBV20-1,TRBJ2-7,SARVQEGEAYEQY
TRBV4-2,TRBJ2-7,ASSQAGDGRGYEQY
TRBV20-1,TRBJ1-1,SAYRGAEAF
TRBV6-5,TRBJ2-7,ASSRTSGSYEQY
TRBV7-9,TRBJ2-2,ASSKYTGYGELF
TRBV12-5,TRBJ2-7,ASGLVQTSLPYEQY
TRBV29-1,TRBJ1-5,SVGNQVDQPQH
TRBV20-1,TRBJ2-3,SAQVNSGTDTQY
TRBV6-5,TRBJ2-2,ASSNWRQANTGELF
TRBV15,TRBJ1-5,ATSRAGNQPQH
TRBV4-2,TRBJ2-5,ASSQSWTRRETQY
TRBV20-1,TRBJ1-6,SASPGQGYNSPLH
TRBV6-6,TRBJ1-4,ASRDRNDEKLF
TRBV29-1,TRBJ2-1,SVEEVASVYNEQF
TRBV19,TRBJ1-5,ASRTGTAGQPQH
TRBV10-3,TRBJ1-2,AIRTPNYGYT
TRBV5-1,TRBJ2-7,ASSLEGSSYEQY
TRBV4-1,TRBJ2-7,ASSQPSKPTIEYEQY
TRBV5-5,TRBJ2-1,ASSLATSGRALNNEQF
TRBV2,TRBJ2-7,ASCRESDEQY
TRBV24-1,TRBJ2-5,ATSKAGTGSQETQY
TRBV9,TRBJ2-1,ASSASRDLSGRGYNEQF
TRBV5-1,TRBJ2-1,ASRYLDVGNEQF
TRBV7-9,TRBJ1-3,ASRLDSSGNTIY
TRBV29-1,TRBJ1-2,SGIYGYT
TRBV7-6,TRBJ2-1,ASSFSGAYNEQF
TRBV5-1,TRBJ2-7,ASSPGLRPAGGPSSYEQY
TRBV25-1,TRBJ2-1,ASSEGLADINEQF
TRBV5-1,TRBJ2-7,ASSLRQEVGEQY
TRBV19,TRBJ2-3,ASRTPSGRATDTQY
TRBV11-2,TRBJ2-3,ASSFALAVTDTQY
TRBV10-3,TRBJ1-3,ATTSSLSSGNTIY
TRBV3-1,TRBJ1-6,ASSHGNSPLH
TRBV15,TRBJ1-5,ATSREPGRPGQPQH
TRBV15,TRBJ2-3,ATSRVRVSATDTQY
TRBV7-2,TRBJ1-1,ASSLGGPGTEAF
TRBV11-2,TRBJ2-1,ASSPGGTGHHEQF
TRBV20-1,TRBJ2-4,SASPGMVKNIQY
TRBV20-1,TRBJ1-2,SARSGQGALKGYT
TRBV3-1,TRBJ2-5,ASSPADQETQY